This is a list of T cell receptor beta chains from one sample in a study of CD4+ T cells in melanoma. Profiling relied on immunoSEQ multiplex PCR, and the TCRdb table lists in-frame clones only, not all of them. This table holds 9,500 to 11,000 clones, less than 80% found once. Material: cells from a culture (not recorded whether cultured in vitro). The receptors here all came from a human donor with melanoma. The CDR3 runs from the conserved cysteine through the conserved F or W.

CASSIPSYQPQHF | TRBJ1-5 | TRBV19 | 13
CATKKGQGSSGANVLTF | TRBJ2-6 | TRBV7-8 | 17
CAISDRAGLQETQYF | TRBJ2-5 | TRBV10-3 | 15
CASSLGLQVTDTQYF | TRBJ2-3 | TRBV11-2 | 15
CSVGTRLSQSNEQFF | TRBJ2-1 | TRBV29-1 | 15
CASSPRLQNTEAFF | TRBJ1-1 | TRBV18 | 14
CASQRSSTNEKLFF | TRBJ1-4 | TRBV5-1 | 14
CASSVSGNPYNEQFF | TRBJ2-1 | TRBV9 | 15
CASSPRQGRTDTQYF | TRBJ2-3 | TRBV7-3 | 15
CASSPQGALNTEAFF | TRBJ1-1 | TRBV9 | 15
CASRGSKSAGNTIYF | TRBJ1-3 | TRBV4-1 | 15
CASSYLGRPTGELFF | TRBJ2-2 | TRBV6-5 | 15
CASSRSGVYLGEQFF | TRBJ2-1 | TRBV6-5 | 15
CASSQQGPIGGYEQYF | TRBJ2-7 | TRBV4-1 | 16
CATQKGGSEKLFF | TRBJ1-4 | TRBV19 | 13
CASSEAGGGLDTQYF | TRBJ2-3 | TRBV9 | 15
CASSIEGRLNTEAFF | TRBJ1-1 | TRBV19 | 15
CASREQGSDAFF | TRBJ1-1 | TRBV2 | 12
CASSVTGGWSYEQYF | TRBJ2-7 | TRBV5-1 | 15
CASSRKWGDQETQYF | TRBJ2-5 | TRBV7-6 | 15
CASSYSLGLRDEQYF | TRBJ2-7 | TRBV6-5 | 15
CASSPVQGINTEAFF | TRBJ1-1 | TRBV18 | 15
CASSLSLAEGTDTQYF | TRBJ2-3 | TRBV7-2 | 16
CASSEAPREHGYTF | TRBJ1-2 | TRBV2 | 14
CASRLGLLNEKLFF | TRBJ1-4 | TRBV2 | 14
CASKPAAGYTGELFF | TRBJ2-2 | TRBV6-6 | 15
CASRRGQQSYEQYF | TRBJ2-7 | TRBV5-1 | 14
CASSYSRRTNTGELFF | TRBJ2-2 | TRBV6-5 | 16